The rows below give T cell receptor beta chains drawn from one sample of a study of blood T cell repertoires in COVID-19. Only in-frame clones appear in the TCRdb table, and some are missing; sequencing was by immunoSEQ multiplex PCR. The sample has roughly 200,000 clones, 75% to 90% seen once; the top ten hold over 2.5%. Sequenced sample: peripheral blood. These receptors originate from a man aged 60 to 75 with acute or convalescent COVID-19. Both conserved end residues are trimmed from each CDR3. Rows give clone size only sometimes, using once, few, many, or a class for an expanded clone.

V	size	J	CDR3
TRBV29-1	.	TRBJ2-7	SVRTSGSYEQY
TRBV7-2	.	TRBJ2-2	ASSFQGLDTGELF
TRBV9	.	TRBJ1-2	ASSVGTGSGGYT
TRBV11-3	.	TRBJ1-2	ASRQRRGGQTLYYGYT
TRBV2	.	TRBJ2-5	ASSGETQY
TRBV28	.	TRBJ1-3	ASSFVRGQGVIAGNTIY
TRBV28	.	TRBJ2-7	ASSRSRDSSYEQY
TRBV2	.	TRBJ1-1	ASRDRGNTEAF
TRBV7-9	once	TRBJ1-5	ASSLFDQPQH
TRBV28	.	TRBJ1-2	ASGGLGYT
TRBV3-1/TRBV3-2	.	TRBJ2-7	ASSQVAGGPVRY
TRBV5-6	.	TRBJ2-1	ASSLGLAGLYNEQF
TRBV28	.	TRBJ2-7	ASIILAGVTYEQY
TRBV7-8	.	TRBJ2-7	ASSFPRDRTTYEQY
TRBV6-5	once	TRBJ1-2	ASSQGYGYT
TRBV18	.	TRBJ2-2	ASSRLTSGTGSTGELF
TRBV4-1	.	TRBJ1-5	ASSQVPLSQPQH
TRBV4-1	.	TRBJ2-6	ASSQMRAGTGGEGGANVLT
TRBV28	few	TRBJ2-7	ASGPLYEQY
TRBV24-1	.	TRBJ2-1	ATSDWAGGKDEQF
TRBV10-3	.	TRBJ1-3	AISGPGGNTIY
TRBV19	.	TRBJ2-1	ASRVPGSSYNEQF
TRBV7-3	.	TRBJ2-3	ASSEGQRTDTQY
TRBV4-1	.	TRBJ1-1	ASSQGEVNTEAF
TRBV28	once	TRBJ1-5	ASSLKTGLGNQPQH
TRBV14	.	TRBJ2-4	ASSPSSGLAVSLVKNIQY
TRBV28	.	TRBJ1-5	ASGDRPYSNQPQH
TRBV7-8	few	TRBJ2-5	ASREGMPRGETQY
TRBV10-2	.	TRBJ1-5	ASSTVNSNQPQH
TRBV28	.	TRBJ1-1	ASNYVWSTMNTEAF
TRBV14	.	TRBJ2-7	ASSQGYGEQY
TRBV6-1	.	TRBJ2-3	ASTPYGKSADTQY
TRBV5-6	.	TRBJ1-6	ASSLGVRRSSPLH
TRBV4-1	.	TRBJ1-5	ASSYRVGQNQPQH
TRBV28	.	TRBJ1-2	ASSLKMKQNGYT
TRBV18	.	TRBJ1-1	ASSLRQGDSEAF
TRBV15	once	TRBJ1-5	ATESGPLNQPQH
TRBV7-8	.	TRBJ1-4	ASSLAPGQEEKLF
TRBV30	.	TRBJ2-5	AWSSPGATQY
TRBV6-5	.	TRBJ2-7	ASSYSSGGSEQY
TRBV7-2	.	TRBJ1-2	ASSGTGFYGYT
TRBV19	.	TRBJ2-2	ASSILAGADGELF
TRBV27	.	TRBJ1-1	ASIRTGGTEAF
TRBV2	.	TRBJ2-5	ASTTSGYQETQY
TRBV28	.	TRBJ1-4	ASSPSGVFEKLF
TRBV7-2	.	TRBJ2-3	ASRGAGDGDTQY
TRBV24-1	.	TRBJ2-2	ATSGYYTGELF
TRBV12-3/TRBV12-4	.	TRBJ2-2	ASSLSYTGELF
TRBV15	.	TRBJ2-1	ATSRDLIDSGSYNEQF
TRBV10-2	.	TRBJ2-3	ASSEFRSETQY
TRBV7-2	.	TRBJ2-7	ASSLGARSEYEQY
TRBV7-9	.	TRBJ2-7	ASSLGAGEYEQY
TRBV5-5	.	TRBJ1-6	ASSNRDYNSPLH
TRBV5-1	.	TRBJ2-1	ASSLGQNYNEQF
TRBV12-3/TRBV12-4	.	TRBJ1-2	ASSPGTGGGYT
TRBV2	.	TRBJ2-7	ASSKQETYEQY
TRBV25-1	.	TRBJ2-5	ASRNQGAVQY
TRBV28	.	TRBJ1-3	ASSDQPRGNTIY